One and the same sample provided the 5 T cell receptor beta chains below, sequenced in a study of T cell repertoires in cytomegalovirus infection. The antigens these receptors bind are not known. TCRdb redid the calling of the reads with MiXCR, one entry per CDR3 protein. The sample has about 310,000 distinct CDR3 sequences, about 25% seen once. The source material was cultured PBMCs, sampled from culture after CMV antigen stimulation. Every receptor here comes from a human donor in good health (CMV status not recorded). Some clones in this sample may be carry-over from other donors' samples.

V and J are TRBV4-3 and TRBJ1-1; D remains ambiguous. The germline V and J ends were trimmed by 4 bases and 1 base, with 10 bases remaining between them. CDR3 length: 14 amino acids. Per germline, CDR1 LGHNA and CDR2 YSLEER. CDR3 DNA sequence: TGCGCCAGCAGCCCGAGCTACGCGAACACTGAAGCTTTCTTT. It codes for CASSPSYANTEAFF.

The chain carries TRBV6-2 or TRBV6-3 and TRBJ1-6; 7 bases line up with TRBD1. The CDR3 loop spans 19 amino acids. CDR1 and CDR2 from the germline V gene are MNHEY and SVGEGT. The junction had 15 bases not matched to a gene; V was cut back by 2 bases and J by 5 bases. CDR3 amino acids: CASSYPSTGPATNNSPLHF. The CDR3 coding sequence is TGTGCCAGCAGTTACCCGTCGACAGGGCCGGCGACTAATAATTCACCCCTCCACTTT.

This clonotype was recorded many times. The chain uses TRBV4-1 and TRBJ2-5; 11 positions match TRBD1. This CDR3 contains 15 residues. Germline CDR1 MGHRA, CDR2 YSYEKL. V shed 1 base and J 4 bases; nucleotides not matched to a gene: 2. CDR3 residues: CASSQVGQGAETQYF. The DNA of the CDR3 is TGCGCCAGCAGCCAAGTCGGACAGGGGGCAGAGACCCAGTACTTC.

This chain joins TRBV28 and TRBJ2-2; 12 positions match TRBD2. Germline V gene sequence: CDR1 MDHEN, CDR2 SYDVKM. The CDR3 runs 17 residues. With V trimmed by 6 bases and J by 3 bases, 8 bases remained unmatched. The CDR3: CASSPTSGRTDTGELFF. As DNA, the CDR3 is TGTGCCAGCAGCCCTACTAGCGGGAGGACCGACACCGGGGAGCTGTTTTTT. The complete variable domain, with remaining parts taken from reference TRBV28 and TRBJ2-2, reads DVKVTQSSRYLVKRTGEKVFLECVQDMDHENMFWYRQDPGLGLRLIYFSYDVKMKEKGDIPEGYSVSREKKERFSLILESASTNQTSMYLCASSPTSGRTDTGELFFGEGSRLTVL.

This sequence joins TRBV6-5 and TRBJ1-5, with 8 positions matching TRBD1. V gave up 6 bases and J gave up 5 bases; unmatched junction bases: 12. There are 16 residues in the CDR3. Germline V CDR1 and CDR2: MNHEY, SVGAGI. In DNA form, the CDR3 reads TGTGCCAGCAGCCGCAGACAGGGGCTGGGCGATCAGCCCCAGCATTTT. Amino acids: CASSRRQGLGDQPQHF.